The rows below give T cell receptor beta chains drawn from one sample of a study of lymphopenia after photon versus proton radiotherapy. The data were produced by immunoSEQ multiplex PCR, yet TCRdb's version contains in-frame clones alone and is incomplete. This table holds about 25,000 clones, roughly 87% found once. The source was peripheral blood, collected from a patient treated with photon-based radiotherapy. The receptors were gathered from a middle-aged man with gastric cancer. Each CDR3 is given with its conserved first and last residue. Each record gives: V gene, J gene, D gene, CDR3 protein. A D gene is named only where the DNA matches it firmly.

TRBV12-5	TRBJ2-5	-	CASGFSVGGLLQETQYF
TRBV6-5	TRBJ1-1	-	CASSYSWGDEAFF
TRBV7-2	TRBJ2-7	-	CASSQGGSSYEQYF
TRBV18	TRBJ1-6	-	CASSSDSYNSPLHF
TRBV5-4	TRBJ2-5	-	CASSLDQETQYF
TRBV6-5	TRBJ1-2	-	CASSLLPSHGYTF
TRBV28	TRBJ1-6	-	CASNEIGTRDSPLHF
TRBV9	TRBJ2-5	TRBD1	CASSIGTGPQETQYF
TRBV30	TRBJ2-3	-	CAWSEGRSTDTQYF
TRBV6-1	TRBJ1-2	-	CASSEFLPGAYGYTF
TRBV18	TRBJ2-1	TRBD1	CASSPPETGGRYEQFF
TRBV21-1	TRBJ1-1	-	CASSMEDTEAFF
TRBV9	TRBJ2-3	-	CASNPSGLFFTDTQYF
TRBV10-3	TRBJ1-2	-	CATRPTDDYGYTF
TRBV20-1	TRBJ2-5	-	CSARDVETQYF
TRBV6-5	TRBJ2-3	-	CASSSTYQAGDTQYF
TRBV7-9	TRBJ2-2	TRBD1	CASSTRTGSTGELFF
TRBV19	TRBJ1-3	-	CASKEGMVMESGNTIYF
TRBV4-3	TRBJ2-3	TRBD1	CASSQGLRQGPDTQYF
TRBV15	TRBJ2-1	-	CATSGRRQTPNEQFF
TRBV6-1	TRBJ1-2	-	CASRTQGGNYGYTF
TRBV10-3	TRBJ2-4	TRBD2	CAISESSGGPKNIQYF
TRBV14	TRBJ2-3	-	CASSPRTSTDTQYF
TRBV6-5	-	-	CASSLDRGFYEQYF
TRBV6-1	TRBJ1-1	-	CASTGTPFTEAFF
TRBV29-1	TRBJ2-5	TRBD1	CSVEATGKETQYF
TRBV4-3	TRBJ2-3	TRBD2	CASSRGTNRDTQYF
TRBV11-2	TRBJ2-7	-	CASSSLQARAWYEQYF
TRBV5-5	TRBJ2-4	-	CASSLENRAAKNIQYF
TRBV7-2	TRBJ2-3	-	CASSPWALSTDTQYF
TRBV30	TRBJ2-1	TRBD2	CAWSVLELAGGLSSYNEQFF
TRBV5-8	TRBJ1-6	-	CASSLEPLYNSPLHF
TRBV2	TRBJ1-5	-	CASSVGSASNQPQHF
TRBV10-1	TRBJ1-6	-	CASRRTVDSPLHF
TRBV27	TRBJ2-3	TRBD2	CASSRGGGSRTDTQYF
TRBV9	TRBJ2-2	-	CASSLRVFDGELFF
TRBV29-1	TRBJ1-2	TRBD1	CSVPGQGYYGYTF
TRBV7-9	TRBJ2-5	-	CASSSRPGGTQYF
TRBV5-6	TRBJ1-4	-	CASSLGGRTNEKLFF
TRBV25-1	TRBJ1-4	-	CASSERSWGRNNEKLFF